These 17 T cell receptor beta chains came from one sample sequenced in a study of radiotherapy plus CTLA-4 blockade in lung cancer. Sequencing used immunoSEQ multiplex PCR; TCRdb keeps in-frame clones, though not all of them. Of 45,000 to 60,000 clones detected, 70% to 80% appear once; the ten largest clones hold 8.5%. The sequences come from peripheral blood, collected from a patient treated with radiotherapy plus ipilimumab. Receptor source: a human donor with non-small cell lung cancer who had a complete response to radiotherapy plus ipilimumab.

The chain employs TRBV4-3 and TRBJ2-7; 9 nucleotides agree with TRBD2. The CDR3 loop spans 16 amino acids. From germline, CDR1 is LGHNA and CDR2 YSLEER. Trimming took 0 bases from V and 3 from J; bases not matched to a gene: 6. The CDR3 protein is CASSQDWASGDYEQYF. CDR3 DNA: TGCGCCAGCAGCCAAGATTGGGCTAGCGGGGACTACGAGCAGTACTTC.

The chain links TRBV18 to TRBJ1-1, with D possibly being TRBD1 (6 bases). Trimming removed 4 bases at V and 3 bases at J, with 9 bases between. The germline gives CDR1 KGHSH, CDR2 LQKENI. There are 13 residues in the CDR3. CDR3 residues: CASSRNRDTEAFF. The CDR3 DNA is TGTGCCAGCTCACGAAACAGGGACACTGAAGCTTTCTTT.

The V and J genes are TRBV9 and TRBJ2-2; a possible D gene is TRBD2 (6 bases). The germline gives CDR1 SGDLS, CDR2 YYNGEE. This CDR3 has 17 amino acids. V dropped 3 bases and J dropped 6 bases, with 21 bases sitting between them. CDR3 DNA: TGTGCCAGCAGCGCCCAGGAGGGGATGGTGGTGGCCGGGGAGCTGTTTTTT. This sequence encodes CASSAQEGMVVAGELFF.

CDR3 sequence (DNA): TGTGCCAGCAGTAAAGGGACAGGGGGCACTGAAGCTTTCTTT. Protein product: CASSKGTGGTEAFF. The chain joins TRBV9 to TRBJ1-1; 11 positions agree with TRBD1. The CDR3 is made up of 14 amino acids. V was pared by 5 bases and J by 4 bases, with 4 bases of the junction left unmatched. Looked up from germline, CDR1 is SGDLS and CDR2 is YYNGEE.

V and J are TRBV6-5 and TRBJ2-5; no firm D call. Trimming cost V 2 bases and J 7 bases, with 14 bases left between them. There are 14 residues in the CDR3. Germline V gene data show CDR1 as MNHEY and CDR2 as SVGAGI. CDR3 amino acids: CASSYMVSSSTQYF. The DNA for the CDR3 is TGTGCCAGCAGTTACATGGTTTCGAGCTCGACCCAGTACTTC.

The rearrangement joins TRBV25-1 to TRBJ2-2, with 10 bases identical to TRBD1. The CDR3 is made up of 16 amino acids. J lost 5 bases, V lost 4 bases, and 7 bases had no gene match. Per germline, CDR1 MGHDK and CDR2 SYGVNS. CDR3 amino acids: CASSAPGQGRTGELFF. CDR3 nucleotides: TGTGCCAGCAGTGCGCCGGGACAGGGGAGGACCGGGGAGCTGTTTTTT.

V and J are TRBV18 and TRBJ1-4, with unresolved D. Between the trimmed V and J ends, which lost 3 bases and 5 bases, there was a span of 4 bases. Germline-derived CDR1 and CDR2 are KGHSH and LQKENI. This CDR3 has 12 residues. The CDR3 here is CASSPGNEKLFF. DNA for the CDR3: TGTGCCAGCTCACCCGGGAATGAAAAACTGTTTTTT.

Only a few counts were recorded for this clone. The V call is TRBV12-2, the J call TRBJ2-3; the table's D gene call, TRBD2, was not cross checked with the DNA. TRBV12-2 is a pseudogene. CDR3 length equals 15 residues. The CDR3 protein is CASRPFAPSTDTQYF. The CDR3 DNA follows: TGTGCAAGTCGGCCTTTTGCGCCTAGCACAGATACGCAGTATTTT.

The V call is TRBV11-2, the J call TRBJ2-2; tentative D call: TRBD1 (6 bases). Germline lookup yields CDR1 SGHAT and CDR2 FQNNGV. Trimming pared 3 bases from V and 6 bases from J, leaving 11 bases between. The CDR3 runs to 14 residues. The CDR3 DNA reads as TGTGCCAGCAGCTTTAACAGGGTGTCCGGGGAGCTGTTTTTT. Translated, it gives CASSFNRVSGELFF.

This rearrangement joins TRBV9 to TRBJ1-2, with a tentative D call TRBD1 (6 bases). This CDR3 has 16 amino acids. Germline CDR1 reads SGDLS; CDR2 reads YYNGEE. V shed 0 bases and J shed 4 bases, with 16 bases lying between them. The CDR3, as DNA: TGTGCCAGCAGCGTAGCAGGGTCGGGGGGCGGCTATGGCTACACCTTC. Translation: CASSVAGSGGGYGYTF.

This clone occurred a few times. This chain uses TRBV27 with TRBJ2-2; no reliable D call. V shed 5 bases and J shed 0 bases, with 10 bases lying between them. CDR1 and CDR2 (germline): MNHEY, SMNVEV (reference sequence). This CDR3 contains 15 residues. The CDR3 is CASSPWRTNTGELFF. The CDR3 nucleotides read TGTGCCAGCAGTCCCTGGCGGACGAACACCGGGGAGCTGTTTTTT.

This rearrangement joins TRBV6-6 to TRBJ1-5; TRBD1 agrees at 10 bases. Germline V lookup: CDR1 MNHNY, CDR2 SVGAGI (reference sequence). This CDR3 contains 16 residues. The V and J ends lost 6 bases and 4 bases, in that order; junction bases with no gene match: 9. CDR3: CASSRSTGQGNQPQHF. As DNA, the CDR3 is TGTGCCAGCAGCCGATCAACGGGACAGGGGAATCAGCCCCAGCATTTT.

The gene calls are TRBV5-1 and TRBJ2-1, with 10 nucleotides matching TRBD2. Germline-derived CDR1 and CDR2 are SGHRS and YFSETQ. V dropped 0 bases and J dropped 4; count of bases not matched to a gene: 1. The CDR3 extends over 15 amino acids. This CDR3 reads CASSLELAGYNEQFF. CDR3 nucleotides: TGCGCCAGCAGCTTGGAACTAGCGGGATACAATGAGCAGTTCTTC.

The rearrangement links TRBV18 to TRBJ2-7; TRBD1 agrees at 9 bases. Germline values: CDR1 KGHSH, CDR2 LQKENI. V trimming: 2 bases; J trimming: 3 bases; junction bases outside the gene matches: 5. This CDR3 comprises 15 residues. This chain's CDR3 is CASSPGGQGGYEQYF. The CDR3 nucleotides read TGTGCCAGCTCACCAGGGGGACAGGGAGGCTACGAGCAGTACTTC.

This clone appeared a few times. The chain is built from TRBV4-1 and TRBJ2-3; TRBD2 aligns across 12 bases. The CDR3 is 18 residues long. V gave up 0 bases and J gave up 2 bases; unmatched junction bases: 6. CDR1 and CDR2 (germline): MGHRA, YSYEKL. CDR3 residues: CASSQDTASGRVTDTQYF. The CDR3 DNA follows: TGCGCCAGCAGCCAAGACACGGCTAGCGGGAGGGTCACAGATACGCAGTATTTT.

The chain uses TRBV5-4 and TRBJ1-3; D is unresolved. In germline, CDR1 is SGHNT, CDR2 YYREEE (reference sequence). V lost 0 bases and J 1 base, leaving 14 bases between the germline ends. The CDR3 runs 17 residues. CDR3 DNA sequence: TGTGCCAGCAGCTTGGGGCCCCGTTCCGAATCTGGAAACACCATATATTTT. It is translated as CASSLGPRSESGNTIYF. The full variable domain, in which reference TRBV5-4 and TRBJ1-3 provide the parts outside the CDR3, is ETGVTQSPTHLIKTRGQQVTLRCSSQSGHNTVSWYQQALGQGPQFIFQYYREEENGRGNFPPRFSGLQFPNYSSELNVNALELDDSALYLCASSLGPRSESGNTIYFGEGSWLTVV.

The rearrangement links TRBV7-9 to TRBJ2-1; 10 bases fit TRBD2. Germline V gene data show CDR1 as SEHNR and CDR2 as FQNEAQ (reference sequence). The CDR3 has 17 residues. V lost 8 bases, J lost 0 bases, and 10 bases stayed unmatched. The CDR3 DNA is TGTGCCAGCGGGGAACTAGCGGGGTCCCGCTCCTACAATGAGCAGTTCTTC. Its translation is CASGELAGSRSYNEQFF.